The 25 T cell receptor beta chains presented below share a single source sample, sequenced in a study of blood T cell repertoires in COVID-19. Generated by immunoSEQ multiplex PCR, the TCRdb table keeps only in-frame clones and is missing some. The repertoire holds 160,000 or so clones, with more than 65% as singletons. What was sequenced was peripheral blood. Source of these receptors: a woman aged 50 to 60 with acute or convalescent COVID-19.

This chain connects TRBV12-2 to TRBJ1-4; the DNA was not compared with TRBD1, the D call given in the table. TRBV12-2 is described as a pseudogene. This CDR3 is 16 amino acids long. Here the CDR3 reads CASRPRGGQPNEKLFF. CDR3 DNA sequence: TGTGCAAGTCGCCCGAGAGGAGGACAGCCCAATGAAAAACTGTTTTTT.

CDR3 DNA: TGTGCCATCAGTGAGGGACAGCTCAATCAGCCCCAGCATTTT. It is translated as CAISEGQLNQPQHF. The chain recombines TRBV10-3 with TRBJ1-5; maybe TRBD1 (6 bases). The CDR3 totals 14 residues. The germline V gene has CDR1 ENHRY and CDR2 SYGVKD. V was shortened by 2 bases and J by 3 bases, with 8 bases between the two germline ends.

This chain's CDR3 is CASSSRGTANEKLFF. For the CDR3, the DNA is TGTGCCAGCAGTTCCAGGGGGACAGCTAATGAAAAACTGTTTTTT. The V and J genes are TRBV6-5 and TRBJ1-4, with TRBD1 matching 7 bases. The ends lost 4 bases at V and 3 bases at J; junction bases unmatched: 5. The CDR3 runs to 15 residues. Germline CDR1 and CDR2: MNHEY and SVGAGI.

J is TRBJ1-1 and V is TRBV14; 7 positions match TRBD1. The CDR3 has 12 amino acids. The germline V gene encodes CDR1 SGHDN and CDR2 FVKESK. The J segment lost 10 bases and the V segment lost 5 bases, leaving 7 bases of the junction unmatched. The CDR3: CASSLLGTAAFF. DNA for the CDR3: TGTGCCAGCAGCTTACTGGGGACAGCAGCTTTCTTT.

The chain couples TRBV25-1 to TRBJ2-7; D not resolved. V shed 3 bases and J shed 1 base, with 16 bases lying between them. Germline V lookup: CDR1 MGHDK, CDR2 SYGVNS. The CDR3 extends over 16 amino acids. The CDR3 DNA reads TGTGCCAGCAGTGATATAGGCAGGTTAGGATCCTACGAGCAGTACTTC. It is translated as CASSDIGRLGSYEQYF.

The chain couples TRBV6-5 to TRBJ2-1, with 8 bases that match TRBD2. The CDR3 extends over 14 amino acids. V gave up 6 bases and J gave up 8 bases; unmatched junction bases: 9. Germline V gene sequence: CDR1 MNHEY, CDR2 SVGAGI. The CDR3 is CASRRAGVGYEQFF. The CDR3 DNA sequence: TGTGCCAGCAGACGAGCGGGAGTAGGCTATGAGCAGTTCTTC.

This clone occurred once. The rearrangement joins TRBV19 to TRBJ1-1, with 8 bases that match TRBD1. The germline CDR1 and CDR2 sequences are LNHDA and SQIVND (reference sequence). The V gene end was trimmed by 8 bases and the J gene end by 3 bases; junction bases not matched to a gene: 11. CDR3 length: 15 amino acids. CDR3 nucleotide sequence: TGTGCCAGTTACCGGCAGGGGGCTGGGGACACTGAAGCTTTCTTT. Protein sequence: CASYRQGAGDTEAFF.

The gene calls are TRBV4-3 and TRBJ1-6, with D unresolved. This CDR3 region has 18 residues. Germline CDR1 is LGHNA and CDR2 is YSLEER. Deletions cut 1 base from V and 6 bases from J, with 19 bases between. The CDR3 coding sequence is TGCGCCAGCAGCCAAGCCGCCGGCGGGCTCAAATCTAATTCACCCCTCCACTTT. It translates to CASSQAAGGLKSNSPLHF.

The chain couples TRBV6-5 to TRBJ2-3; a weak D match, TRBD1 (5 bases). The CDR3 extends over 16 amino acids. The V end lost 2 bases, the J end lost 2 bases, and 14 bases lay between the germline ends. Germline lookup yields CDR1 MNHEY and CDR2 SVGAGI. CDR3 in amino acids: CASSYPPDKYTDTQYF. In nucleotides, the CDR3 is TGTGCCAGCAGTTACCCCCCGGACAAGTACACAGATACGCAGTATTTT.

J is TRBJ2-2 and V is TRBV5-1; D is perhaps TRBD2 (5 bases). The CDR3 sequence is 18 residues long. Trimming left V 0 bases short and J 3 bases short, with 18 bases between. Looked up from germline, CDR1 is SGHRS and CDR2 is YFSETQ. The CDR3 reads CASSLAGSARSDTGELFF. Written as DNA, the CDR3 is TGCGCCAGCAGCTTGGCGGGTAGCGCCCGATCCGACACCGGGGAGCTGTTTTTT.

The count of this clone is one. V gene TRBV15 combines with J gene TRBJ2-5; tentative D call: TRBD1 (7 bases). Germline loops: CDR1 LNHNV, CDR2 YYDKDF (reference sequence). This CDR3 spans 15 amino acids. With 1 base removed from V and 5 bases from J, the gap between germline ends came to 14 bases. CDR3 in amino acids: CATSRGQGLGETQYF. CDR3 in DNA: TGTGCCACCAGCAGAGGACAGGGACTCGGGGAGACCCAGTACTTC.

The gene calls are TRBV6-2 or TRBV6-3 and TRBJ2-1; D uncertain. The CDR3 spans 14 residues. Germline CDR1 and CDR2: MNHEY and SVGEGT. The V and J ends lost 6 bases and 8 bases respectively, with 17 bases between them. The CDR3, as DNA: TGTGCCAGCAGCTATACGGTGCGTGTACATGAGCAGTTCTTC. Its translation: CASSYTVRVHEQFF.

The V call is TRBV25-1, the J call TRBJ2-7, with D possibly matching TRBD1 (6 bases). From germline, CDR1 is MGHDK and CDR2 SYGVNS. V was cut by 5 bases and J by 3 bases, with 11 bases left in between. The CDR3 consists of 13 residues. Here the CDR3 reads CASSRGFYYEQYF. DNA for the CDR3: TGTGCCAGCAGTAGGGGGTTCTACTACGAGCAGTACTTC.

The V and J genes are TRBV5-6 and TRBJ1-2; the D gene is possibly TRBD1 (5 bases). CDR3 length: 14 residues. Per the germline V gene, CDR1 is SGHDT and CDR2 is YYEEEE. V lost 0 bases and J 5 bases, leaving 11 bases between the germline ends. The DNA for the CDR3 is TGTGCCAGCAGCTTGGAAACAGGACCTTATGGCTACACCTTC. Its translation is CASSLETGPYGYTF.

The chain carries TRBV20-1 and TRBJ2-1; D is possibly TRBD2 (5 bases). Trimming took 3 bases from V and 6 from J, leaving 6 bases between them. Germline CDR1 and CDR2: DFQATT and SNEGSKA (reference sequence). This CDR3 contains 11 residues. CDR3 nucleotide sequence: TGCAGTGCTAGTCGGGGCAATGAGCAGTTCTTC. It encodes CSASRGNEQFF.

This rearrangement joins TRBV7-9 to TRBJ2-7, with TRBD2 matching over 9 bases. Germline V lookup: CDR1 SEHNR, CDR2 FQNEAQ (reference sequence). The CDR3 is made up of 15 amino acids. V gave up 5 bases and J gave up 7 bases; unmatched junction bases: 12. Here the CDR3 reads CASSQGGLAGREQYF. The CDR3 nucleotides are TGTGCCAGCAGCCAGGGGGGGCTAGCGGGAAGGGAGCAGTACTTC.

The gene calls are TRBV5-4 and TRBJ1-4; D is uncertain. This CDR3 contains 14 residues. The germline V gene encodes CDR1 SGHNT and CDR2 YYREEE (reference sequence). Between the trimmed V and J ends, which lost 4 bases and 3 bases, there was a span of 10 bases. CDR3: CASSRVGANEKLFF. For the CDR3, the DNA is TGTGCCAGCAGCCGAGTCGGAGCTAATGAAAAACTGTTTTTT.

This clone was seen more than once but under ten times. V usage is TRBV6-6 and J usage is TRBJ2-7, with D possibly TRBD1 on 5 matching bases. Trimming took off 5 bases at V and 3 bases at J, with 26 bases between the two ends. The germline CDR1 and CDR2 sequences are MNHNY and SVGAGI (reference sequence). This CDR3 is built from 18 residues. The CDR3 here is CASSPSPPTDLIIYEQYF. The CDR3 nucleotides are TGTGCCAGCAGTCCCTCACCCCCGACAGACTTAATTATCTACGAGCAGTACTTC.

V is TRBV6-5 and J is TRBJ2-1; TRBD2 matches at 8 bases. Germline CDR1 and CDR2: MNHEY and SVGAGI. CDR3 length: 15 residues. The junction had 11 bases not matched to a gene; V was cut back by 6 bases and J by 7 bases. The CDR3 bases are TGTGCCAGCAGCCACTTCGCGGGGGGCGATAATGAGCAGTTCTTC. The encoded protein is CASSHFAGGDNEQFF.

V and J are TRBV5-1 and TRBJ2-5, with 8 bases identical to TRBD2. V gave up 7 bases and J gave up 2 bases; unmatched junction bases: 10. CDR1 is SGHRS and CDR2 is YFSETQ in the germline V gene. The CDR3 length is 15 residues. CDR3 protein: CASGGFSGVQETQYF. The DNA for the CDR3 is TGCGCCAGCGGGGGGTTTAGCGGGGTGCAAGAGACCCAGTACTTC.

J is TRBJ1-1 and V is TRBV7-2, with D possibly TRBD1 on 5 matching bases. Looked up from germline, CDR1 is SGHTA and CDR2 is FQGNSA. V lost 6 bases and J 4 bases, leaving 15 bases between the germline ends. The CDR3 is made up of 14 amino acids. The DNA of the CDR3 is TGTGCCAGCAGGCTAACCTCAGGGCGCACTGAAGCTTTCTTT. Its translation: CASRLTSGRTEAFF. Filled out from reference TRBV7-2 and TRBJ1-1, the complete variable domain reads GAGVSQSPSNKVTEKGKDVELRCDPISGHTALYWYRQSLGQGLEFLIYFQGNSAPDKSGLPSDRFSAERTGGSVSTLTIQRTQQEDSAVYLCASRLTSGRTEAFFGQGTRLTVV.

V gene TRBV19 combines with J gene TRBJ2-7; 11 bases are a match to TRBD2. CDR3 length: 15 amino acids. Germline CDR1 LNHDA, CDR2 SQIVND (reference sequence). V lost 4 bases, J lost 6 bases, and 8 bases stayed unmatched. The CDR3 DNA sequence: TGTGCCAGTAGTACCGTAGCGGGAGGGCGAGCCGAGCAGTACTTC. It is translated as CASSTVAGGRAEQYF.

V gene TRBV14 combines with J gene TRBJ1-2, with D hard to call. Per germline, CDR1 SGHDN and CDR2 FVKESK. Trimming stripped 1 base from V and 1 base from J, with 4 bases between. The CDR3 length is 13 residues. This CDR3 is CASSQGVNYGYTF. The CDR3 bases are TGTGCCAGCAGCCAAGGAGTTAACTATGGCTACACCTTC.

CDR3 sequence: CASSGTGPASSGANVLTF. The CDR3 nucleotides are TGTGCCAGCAGCGGTACAGGGCCCGCAAGCTCTGGGGCCAACGTCCTGACTTTC. This chain links TRBV5-6 with TRBJ2-6; perhaps TRBD1 as D (6 bases). This CDR3 region has 18 residues. CDR1 and CDR2 from the germline V gene are SGHDT and YYEEEE. With 4 bases removed from V and 0 bases from J, the gap between germline ends came to 17 bases.

The chain recombines TRBV12-3 or TRBV12-4 with TRBJ1-2; TRBD1 agrees at 9 bases. V lost 5 bases to trimming and J lost 8 bases; unmatched junction nucleotides: 6. There are 13 residues in the CDR3. CDR3 residues: CASSVQGARGYTF. CDR3 DNA: TGTGCCAGCAGTGTACAGGGGGCGCGAGGCTACACCTTC.